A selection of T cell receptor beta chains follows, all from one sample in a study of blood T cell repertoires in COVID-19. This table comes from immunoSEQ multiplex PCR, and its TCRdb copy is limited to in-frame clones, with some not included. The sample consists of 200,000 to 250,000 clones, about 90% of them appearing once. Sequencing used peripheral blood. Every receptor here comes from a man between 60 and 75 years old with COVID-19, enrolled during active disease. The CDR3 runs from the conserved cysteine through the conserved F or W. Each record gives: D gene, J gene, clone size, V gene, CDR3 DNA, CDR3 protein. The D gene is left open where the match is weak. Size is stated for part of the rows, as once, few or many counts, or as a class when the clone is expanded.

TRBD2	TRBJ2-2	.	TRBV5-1	TGCGCCAGCAGCTTTACTAGCGGACTCGGCGGGGAGCTGTTTTTT	CASSFTSGLGGELFF
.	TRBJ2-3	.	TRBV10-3	TGTGCCATCGGTACAGGGCGGCGGATCGGCACAGATACGCAGTATTTT	CAIGTGRRIGTDTQYF
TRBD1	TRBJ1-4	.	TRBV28	TGTGCCAGCAGCCAAGCAGGGGGCGATGAAAAACTGTTTTTT	CASSQAGGDEKLFF
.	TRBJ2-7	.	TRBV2	TGTGCCAGCAGTGAAGCGCGACCCCAGCCGGGTTTCGAGCAGTACTTC	CASSEARPQPGFEQYF
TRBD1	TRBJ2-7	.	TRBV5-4	TGTGCCAGCAGCTTACAGGGGGCACACGAGCAGTACTTC	CASSLQGAHEQYF
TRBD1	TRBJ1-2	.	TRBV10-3	TGTGCCATCATGTCCGCCGGGACAGGGGTCGGCTACACCTTC	CAIMSAGTGVGYTF
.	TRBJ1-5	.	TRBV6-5	TGTGCCACCGAGACAGGAGGACAGCCCCAGCATTTT	CATETGGQPQHF
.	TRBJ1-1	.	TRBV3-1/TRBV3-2	TGTGCCAGCAGCGACCTGGGCCCGAACACTGAAGCTTTCTTT	CASSDLGPNTEAFF
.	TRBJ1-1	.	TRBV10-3	TGTGCCATCAGACATCACGGACAGAACACTGAAGCTTTCTTT	CAIRHHGQNTEAFF
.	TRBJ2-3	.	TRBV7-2	TGTGCCAGCAGCTTGTGGGGGGACTCCACAGATACGCAGTATTTT	CASSLWGDSTDTQYF
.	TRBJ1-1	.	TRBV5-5	TGTGCCAGCAGCTCGATGACAGTGAACACTGAAGCTTTCTTT	CASSSMTVNTEAFF
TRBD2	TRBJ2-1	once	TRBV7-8	TGTGCCAGCAGCTTCGGACTAGCGGGAGAGCTTGAGCAGTTCTTC	CASSFGLAGELEQFF
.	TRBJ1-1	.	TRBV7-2	TGTGCCAGCAGCTTAATGGGGGCCGGCCCCGAGAACACTGAAGCTTTCTTT	CASSLMGAGPENTEAFF
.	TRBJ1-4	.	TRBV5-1	TGCGCCAGCAGCTTGGAAGGAATGCGGGAAAAACTGTTTTTT	CASSLEGMREKLFF
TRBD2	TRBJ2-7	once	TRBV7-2	TGTGCCAGCAGCCCAGCGGGAGTAACCTTCCACGAGCAGTACTTC	CASSPAGVTFHEQYF
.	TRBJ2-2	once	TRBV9	TGTGCCAGCAGCGTCTTAGAGTTGGCCGGGGAGCTGTTTTTT	CASSVLELAGELFF